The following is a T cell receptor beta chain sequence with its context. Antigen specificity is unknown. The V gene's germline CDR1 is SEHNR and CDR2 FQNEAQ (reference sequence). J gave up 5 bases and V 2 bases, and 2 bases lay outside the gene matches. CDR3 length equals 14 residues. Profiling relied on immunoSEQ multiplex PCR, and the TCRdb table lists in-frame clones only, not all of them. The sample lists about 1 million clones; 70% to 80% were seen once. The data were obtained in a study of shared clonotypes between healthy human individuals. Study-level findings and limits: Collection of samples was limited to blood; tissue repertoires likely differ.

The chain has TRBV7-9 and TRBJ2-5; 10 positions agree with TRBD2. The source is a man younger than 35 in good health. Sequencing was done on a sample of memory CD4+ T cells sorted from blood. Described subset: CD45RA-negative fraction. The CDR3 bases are TGTGCCAGCAGCTTAACTAGCGGGATTGAGACCCAGTACTTC. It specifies CASSLTSGIETQYF.